This passage covers 21 T cell receptor beta chains from one sample sequenced in a study of T cell responses to AZD1222 COVID-19 vaccine. Measured with immunoSEQ multiplex PCR; TCRdb has only the in-frame clones, and not every one. The sample yields more than 90,000 clones, 88% seen once. The source material was peripheral blood, sampled 28 days after the second AZD1222 dose. The receptors come from an adult who received the AZD1222 COVID-19 vaccine.

The J gene is TRBJ2-7, the V gene TRBV4-2, with D perhaps assigned TRBD1 or TRBD2 (6 bases each). V lost 4 bases, J lost 5 bases, and 18 bases lay in between. Germline V gene data show CDR1 as LGHNA and CDR2 as YNFKEQ. The CDR3 covers 15 residues. The CDR3 reads CASSPSFSGAHEQYF. CDR3 coding DNA: TGTGCCAGCAGCCCTTCGTTTTCGGGGGCCCACGAGCAGTACTTC.

This chain joins TRBV7-2 and TRBJ2-7; TRBD2 might be the D (7 bases). This CDR3 has 14 amino acids. Germline CDR1 is SGHTA and CDR2 is FQGNSA. V was pared by 7 bases and J by 5 bases, with 18 bases between. The CDR3, as DNA: TGTGCCAGCACCCCGGGGGGCCAGGGACACGAGCAGTACTTC. This codes for CASTPGGQGHEQYF.

The rearrangement uses TRBV18 and TRBJ1-6; 7 nucleotides align to TRBD1. CDR3 length equals 14 residues. Germline V gives CDR1 KGHSH, CDR2 LQKENI. The J segment lost 8 bases and the V segment lost 5 bases, leaving 6 bases of the junction unmatched. CDR3 loop: CASSGQEGHSPLHF. The CDR3 DNA follows: TGTGCCAGCTCAGGACAGGAAGGGCATTCACCCCTCCACTTT.

V is TRBV4-2 and J is TRBJ2-3; 8 bases fit TRBD2. The junction had 12 bases not matched to a gene; V was cut back by 3 bases and J by 4 bases. The CDR3 loop spans 17 amino acids. Germline values: CDR1 LGHNA, CDR2 YNFKEQ. The CDR3 coding sequence is TGTGCCAGCAGCCAGACCCCGGGGGGGACCGGCGCAGATACGCAGTATTTT. It codes for CASSQTPGGTGADTQYF.

V and J are TRBV20-1 and TRBJ2-7; possibly TRBD2 for D (6 bases). Trimming stripped 3 bases from V and 3 bases from J, with 6 bases between. The germline V gene encodes CDR1 DFQATT and CDR2 SNEGSKA (reference sequence). This CDR3 comprises 11 residues. The CDR3 DNA reads as TGCAGTGCTAGCGGGAGCTACGAGCAGTACTTC. Translation gives CSASGSYEQYF.

This clone was seen more than once but under ten times. The gene calls are TRBV29-1 and TRBJ1-2; weak D call: TRBD1 (6 bases). V was pared by 7 bases and J by 0 bases, with 12 bases between. The CDR3 loop spans 13 amino acids. The germline CDR1 and CDR2 sequences are SQVTM and ANQGSEA. The DNA for the CDR3 is TGCAGCGGGCGGGACACAGCTAACTATGGCTACACCTTC. The encoded protein is CSGRDTANYGYTF.

The V and J genes are TRBV4-1 and TRBJ2-2; D gene ambiguous. This CDR3 region has 14 residues. CDR1 is MGHRA and CDR2 is YSYEKL in the germline V gene. Trimming took 1 base from V and 5 from J, leaving 8 bases between them. The CDR3 region is CASSQARLTGELFF. The CDR3 DNA reads TGCGCCAGCAGCCAAGCTAGGTTAACCGGGGAGCTGTTTTTT.

The CDR3 spells CAWSTPWVTEAFF. The CDR3 DNA is TGTGCCTGGAGTACCCCCTGGGTTACTGAAGCTTTCTTT. The genes are TRBV30 and TRBJ1-1; no clear D gene. CDR1 GTSNPN and CDR2 SVGIG come from the germline V gene (reference sequence). CDR3 length: 13 residues. V was clipped by 2 bases and J by 5 bases, with 12 bases between them. The full variable domain, with the rest looked up from reference TRBV30 and TRBJ1-1, is SQTIHQWPATLVQPVGSPLSLECTVEGTSNPNLYWYRQAAGRGLQLLFYSVGIGQISSEVPQNLSASRPQDRQFILSSKKLLLSDSGFYLCAWSTPWVTEAFFGQGTRLTVV.

This rearrangement joins TRBV29-1 to TRBJ2-4; 8 bases match TRBD2. CDR1 and CDR2 from the germline V gene are SQVTM and ANQGSEA. Germline trimming cut 0 bases from V and 5 bases from J; bases unmatched to any gene: 3. The CDR3 spans 14 residues. The chain's CDR3 is CSVEDRGGQNIQYF. The DNA of the CDR3 is TGCAGCGTTGAAGATCGGGGGGGACAAAACATTCAGTACTTC.

The chain links TRBV19 to TRBJ1-4; possible D gene TRBD1, 6 bases. The CDR3 extends over 13 amino acids. Trimming pared 7 bases from V and 6 bases from J, leaving 12 bases between. Germline loops: CDR1 LNHDA, CDR2 SQIVND (reference sequence). The CDR3: CASTSGTHEKLFF. CDR3 bases: TGTGCCAGTACCTCCGGGACACATGAAAAACTGTTTTTT.

V usage is TRBV14 and J usage is TRBJ1-1; D unclear. Looked up from germline, CDR1 is SGHDN and CDR2 is FVKESK. Trimming shortened V by 0 bases and J by 1 base, and 9 bases separated the two germline ends. The CDR3 length is 15 residues. The CDR3 DNA reads TGTGCCAGCAGCCAAGACTTTAACACGAACACTGAAGCTTTCTTT. Protein product: CASSQDFNTNTEAFF.

V is TRBV9 and J is TRBJ1-1; possibly TRBD1 for D (6 bases). V was pared by 4 bases and J by 3 bases, with 19 bases between. CDR3 length: 16 amino acids. CDR1 SGDLS and CDR2 YYNGEE come from the germline V gene. CDR3 coding DNA: TGTGCCAGCAGCCCTAGTCTCAGGGGTAAGGACACTGAAGCTTTCTTT. Its protein product is CASSPSLRGKDTEAFF.

J is TRBJ2-7 and V is TRBV13; D not resolved. Trimming removed 4 bases from V and 2 bases from J, with 3 bases in between. This CDR3 region has 11 residues. The germline V gene encodes CDR1 PRHDT and CDR2 FYEKMQ (reference sequence). CDR3 sequence: CASSSTYEQYF. In DNA form, the CDR3 reads TGTGCCAGCAGCTCGACCTACGAGCAGTACTTC.

The chain couples TRBV7-9 to TRBJ1-1; 8 bases map to TRBD1. Per germline, CDR1 SEHNR and CDR2 FQNEAQ (reference sequence). The CDR3 extends over 14 amino acids. V was clipped by 0 bases and J by 11 bases; unmatched bases: 8. CDR3 DNA sequence: TGTGCCAGCAGCTTAGCGGACAGGGCCCTTGGGGCTTTCTTT. Amino acids: CASSLADRALGAFF.

The V call is TRBV7-2, the J call TRBJ2-7, with TRBD1 as a possible D gene (6 bases). Germline CDR1 is SGHTA and CDR2 is FQGNSA. V lost 2 bases and J lost 6, with 14 bases in between. This CDR3 comprises 14 residues. For the CDR3, the DNA is TGTGCCAGCAGCTTACTCGGGACATCACCCGAGCAGTACTTC. Protein: CASSLLGTSPEQYF.

The chain has TRBV28 and TRBJ2-3, with a weak D call TRBD2 (5 bases). Trimming removed 7 bases from V and 14 bases from J, with 19 bases in between. Germline V gene sequence: CDR1 MDHEN, CDR2 SYDVKM. CDR3 size: 12 residues. CDR3 amino acids: CASTLPGLAVYF. Here the CDR3 DNA reads TGTGCCAGCACCCTGCCCGGCCTAGCCGTGTATTTT.

The chain employs TRBV6-5 and TRBJ2-7; D uncertain. Germline assignment: CDR1 MNHEY and CDR2 SVGAGI. CDR3 length equals 11 residues. V was cut by 6 bases and J by 5 bases, with 8 bases left in between. CDR3 in amino acids: CASRLNNEQYF. DNA for the CDR3: TGTGCCAGCAGGCTCAACAACGAGCAGTACTTC.

The genes are TRBV5-1 and TRBJ1-2; possible D gene TRBD1, 5 bases. With 0 bases removed from V and 4 bases from J, the gap between germline ends came to 19 bases. Germline V gene sequence: CDR1 SGHRS, CDR2 YFSETQ. The CDR3 has 17 residues. The CDR3 DNA is TGCGCCAGCAGCTTGGCCACGACAGCCAATAGTCGCTATGGCTACACCTTC. Translated: CASSLATTANSRYGYTF.

This clone was seen more than once but under ten times. V and J are TRBV25-1 and TRBJ2-3; no reliable D call. Trimming removed 2 bases from V and 6 bases from J, with 15 bases in between. The CDR3 totals 15 residues. Per the germline V gene, CDR1 is MGHDK and CDR2 is SYGVNS. The CDR3 here is CASSELSEVLDTQYF. In nucleotides, the CDR3 is TGTGCCAGCAGTGAACTCTCTGAAGTGTTGGATACGCAGTATTTT.

This clone has just one count. The chain recombines TRBV5-8 with TRBJ2-5, with D perhaps being TRBD1 or TRBD2 (7 bases each). The V gene's germline CDR1 is SGHTS and CDR2 YDEGEE. The CDR3 is 15 residues long. Trimming took off 4 bases at V and 2 bases at J, with 15 bases between the two ends. CDR3 nucleotide sequence: TGTGCCAGCAGCGGGGGGGACAGTACACAAGAGACCCAGTACTTC. Translation gives CASSGGDSTQETQYF.

V and J are TRBV7-3 and TRBJ2-2; D remains ambiguous. Germline CDR1 and CDR2: SGHTA and FQGTGA. Trimming shortened V by 5 bases and J by 5 bases, and 12 bases separated the two germline ends. There are 14 residues in the CDR3. The CDR3 region has the DNA TGTGCCAGCAGCCCCCCGGACGGGACCGGGGAGCTGTTTTTT. This sequence encodes CASSPPDGTGELFF.